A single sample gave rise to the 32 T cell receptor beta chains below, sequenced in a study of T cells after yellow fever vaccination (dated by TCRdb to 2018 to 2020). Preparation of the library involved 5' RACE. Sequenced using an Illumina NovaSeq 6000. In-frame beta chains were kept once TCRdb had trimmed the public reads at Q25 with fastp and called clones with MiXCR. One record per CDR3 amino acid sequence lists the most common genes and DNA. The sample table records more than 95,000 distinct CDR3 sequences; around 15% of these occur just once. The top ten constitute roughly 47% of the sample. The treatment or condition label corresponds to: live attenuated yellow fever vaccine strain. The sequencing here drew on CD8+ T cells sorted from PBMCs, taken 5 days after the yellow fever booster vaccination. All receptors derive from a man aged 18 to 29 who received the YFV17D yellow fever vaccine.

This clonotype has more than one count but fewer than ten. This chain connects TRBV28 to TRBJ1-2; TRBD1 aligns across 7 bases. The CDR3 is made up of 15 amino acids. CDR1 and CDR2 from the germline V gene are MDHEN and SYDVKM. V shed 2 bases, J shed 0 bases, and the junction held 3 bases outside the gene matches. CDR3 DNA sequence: TGTGCCAGCAGTTTACTCGGACAGGCTAACTATGGCTACACCTTC. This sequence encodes CASSLLGQANYGYTF.

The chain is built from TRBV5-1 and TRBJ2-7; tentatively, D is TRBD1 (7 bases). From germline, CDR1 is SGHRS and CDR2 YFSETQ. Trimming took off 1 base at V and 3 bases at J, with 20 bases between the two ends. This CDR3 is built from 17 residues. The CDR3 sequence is CASSLNSRQGGVYEQYF. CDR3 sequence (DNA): TGCGCCAGCAGCTTGAATTCCAGACAGGGAGGTGTCTACGAGCAGTACTTC. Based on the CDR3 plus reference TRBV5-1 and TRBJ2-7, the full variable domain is KAGVTQTPRYLIKTRGQQVTLSCSPISGHRSVSWYQQTPGQGLQFLFEYFSETQRNKGNFPGRFSGRQFSNSRSEMNVSTLELGDSALYLCASSLNSRQGGVYEQYFGPGTRLTVT.

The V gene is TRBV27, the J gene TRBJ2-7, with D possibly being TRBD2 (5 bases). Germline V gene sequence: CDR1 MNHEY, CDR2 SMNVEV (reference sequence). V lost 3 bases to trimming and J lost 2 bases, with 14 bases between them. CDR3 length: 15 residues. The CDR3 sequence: CASSLSLEETYEQYF. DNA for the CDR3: TGTGCCAGCAGTTTGTCACTAGAGGAAACCTACGAGCAGTACTTC.

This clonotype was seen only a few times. CDR3 sequence: CASSPTGVVQYF. In DNA form, the CDR3 reads TGCGCCAGCAGCCCGACAGGGGTCGTGCAGTATTTT. The chain combines TRBV4-1 with TRBJ2-3; TRBD1 aligns across 8 bases. This CDR3 has 12 residues. The junction had 5 bases not matched to a gene; V was cut back by 4 bases and J by 11 bases. Germline values: CDR1 MGHRA, CDR2 YSYEKL.

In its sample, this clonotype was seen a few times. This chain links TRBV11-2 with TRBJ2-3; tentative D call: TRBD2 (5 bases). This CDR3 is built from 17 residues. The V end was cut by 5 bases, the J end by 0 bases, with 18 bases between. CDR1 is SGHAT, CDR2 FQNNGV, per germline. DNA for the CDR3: TGTGCCAGCAGCCCCGAAGATTACGGGATAAGCACAGATACGCAGTATTTT. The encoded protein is CASSPEDYGISTDTQYF.

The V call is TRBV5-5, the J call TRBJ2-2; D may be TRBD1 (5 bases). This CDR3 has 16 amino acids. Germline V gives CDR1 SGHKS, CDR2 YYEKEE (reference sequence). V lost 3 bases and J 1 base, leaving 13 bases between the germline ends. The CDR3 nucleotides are TGTGCCAGCAGCTCAAGGGGAATGAGGAACACCGGGGAGCTGTTTTTT. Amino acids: CASSSRGMRNTGELFF.

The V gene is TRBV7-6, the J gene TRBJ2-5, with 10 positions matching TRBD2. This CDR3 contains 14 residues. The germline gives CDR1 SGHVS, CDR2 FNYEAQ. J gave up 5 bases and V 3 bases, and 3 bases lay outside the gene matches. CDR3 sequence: CASSFRTSGETQYF. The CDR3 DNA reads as TGTGCCAGCAGCTTTAGGACTAGCGGTGAGACCCAGTACTTC.

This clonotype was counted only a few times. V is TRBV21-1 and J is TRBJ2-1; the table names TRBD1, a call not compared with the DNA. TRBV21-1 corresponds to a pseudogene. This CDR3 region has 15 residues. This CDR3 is CASSPGAFEYNEQFF. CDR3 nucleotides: TGTGCCAGCAGCCCGGGGGCTTTCGAGTACAATGAGCAGTTCTTC.

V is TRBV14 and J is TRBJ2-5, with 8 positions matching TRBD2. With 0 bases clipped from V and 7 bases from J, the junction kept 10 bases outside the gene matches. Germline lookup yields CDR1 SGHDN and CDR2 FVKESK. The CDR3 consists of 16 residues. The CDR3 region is CASSQEAGGPQRTQYF. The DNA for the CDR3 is TGTGCCAGCAGCCAAGAGGCGGGGGGCCCGCAAAGGACCCAGTACTTC.

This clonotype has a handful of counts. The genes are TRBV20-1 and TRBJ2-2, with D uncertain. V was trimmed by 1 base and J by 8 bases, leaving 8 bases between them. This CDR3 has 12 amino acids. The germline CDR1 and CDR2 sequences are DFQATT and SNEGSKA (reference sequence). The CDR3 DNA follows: TGCAGTGCTAGAGGGCCCCGGGGGGAGCTGTTTTTT. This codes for CSARGPRGELFF.

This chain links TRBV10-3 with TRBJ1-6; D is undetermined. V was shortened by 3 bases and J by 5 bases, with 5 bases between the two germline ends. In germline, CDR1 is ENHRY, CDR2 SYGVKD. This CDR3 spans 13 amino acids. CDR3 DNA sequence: TGTGCCATCAGTGACTGGGATAATTCACCCCTCCACTTT. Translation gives CAISDWDNSPLHF.

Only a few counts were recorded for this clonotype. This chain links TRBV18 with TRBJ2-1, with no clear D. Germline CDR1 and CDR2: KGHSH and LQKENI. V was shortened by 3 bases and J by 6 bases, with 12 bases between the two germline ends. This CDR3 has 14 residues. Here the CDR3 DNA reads TGTGCCAGCTCACCGGTCTTACTCCGCAATGAGCAGTTCTTC. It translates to CASSPVLLRNEQFF.

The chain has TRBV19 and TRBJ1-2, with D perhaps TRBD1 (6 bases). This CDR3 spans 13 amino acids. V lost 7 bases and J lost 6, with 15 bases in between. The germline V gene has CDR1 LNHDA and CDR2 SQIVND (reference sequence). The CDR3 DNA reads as TGTGCCAGTAACGTCTTGGCAGGGGATGGCTACACCTTC. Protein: CASNVLAGDGYTF.

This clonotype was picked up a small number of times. Here the CDR3 reads CASSQPGQGDSPLHF. DNA of the CDR3: TGTGCCAGCAGCCAGCCGGGACAGGGCGATTCACCCCTCCACTTT. This chain joins TRBV9 and TRBJ1-6, with 9 bases lining up with TRBD1. This CDR3 region has 15 residues. The junction had 7 bases not matched to a gene; V was cut back by 4 bases and J by 8 bases. CDR1 is SGDLS, CDR2 YYNGEE, per germline.

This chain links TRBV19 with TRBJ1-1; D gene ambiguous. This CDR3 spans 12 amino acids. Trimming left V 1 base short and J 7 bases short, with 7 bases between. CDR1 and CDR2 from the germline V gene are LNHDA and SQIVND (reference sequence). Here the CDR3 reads CASSIVQREAFF. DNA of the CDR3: TGTGCCAGTAGTATAGTTCAGCGTGAAGCTTTCTTT. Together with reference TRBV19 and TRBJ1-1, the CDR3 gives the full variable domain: DGGITQSPKYLFRKEGQNVTLSCEQNLNHDAMYWYRQDPGQGLRLIYYSQIVNDFQKGDIAEGYSVSREKKESFPLTVTSAQKNPTAFYLCASSIVQREAFFGQGTRLTVV.

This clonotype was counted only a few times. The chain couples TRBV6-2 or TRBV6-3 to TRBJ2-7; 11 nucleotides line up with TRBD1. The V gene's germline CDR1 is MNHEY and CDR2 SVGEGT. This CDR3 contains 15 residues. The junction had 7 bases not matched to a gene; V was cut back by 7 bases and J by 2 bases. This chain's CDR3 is CASNPGQGAAYEQYV. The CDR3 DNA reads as TGTGCCAGCAATCCCGGACAGGGGGCCGCCTACGAGCAGTACGTC.

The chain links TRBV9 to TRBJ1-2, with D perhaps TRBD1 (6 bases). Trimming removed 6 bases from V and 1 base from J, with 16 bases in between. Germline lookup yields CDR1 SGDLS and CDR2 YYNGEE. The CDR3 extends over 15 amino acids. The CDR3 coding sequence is TGTGCCAGCACGGCGGGAGGGGGGAGTAACTATGGCTACACCTTC. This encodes CASTAGGGSNYGYTF.

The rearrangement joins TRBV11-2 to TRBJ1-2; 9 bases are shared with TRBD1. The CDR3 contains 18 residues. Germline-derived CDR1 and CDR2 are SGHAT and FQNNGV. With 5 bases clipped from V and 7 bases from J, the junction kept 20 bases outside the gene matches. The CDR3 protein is CASSRIAGTGSLRGGYTF. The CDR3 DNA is TGTGCCAGCAGCCGTATAGCCGGGACAGGGTCCCTGAGGGGTGGCTACACCTTC.

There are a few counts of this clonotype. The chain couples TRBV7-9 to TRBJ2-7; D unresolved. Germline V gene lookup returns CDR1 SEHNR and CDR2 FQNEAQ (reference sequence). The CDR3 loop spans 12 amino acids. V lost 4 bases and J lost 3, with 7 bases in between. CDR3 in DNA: TGTGCCAGCAGCTCAGAACACTACGAGCAGTACGTC. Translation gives CASSSEHYEQYV.

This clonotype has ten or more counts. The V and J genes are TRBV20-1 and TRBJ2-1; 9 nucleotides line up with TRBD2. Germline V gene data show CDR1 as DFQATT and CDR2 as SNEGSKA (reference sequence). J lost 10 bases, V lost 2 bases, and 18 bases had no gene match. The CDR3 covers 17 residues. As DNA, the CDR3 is TGCAGTGCTAGAACTGGGGCACCTAGCGGGGATGGAACGGAGCAGTTCTTC. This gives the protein CSARTGAPSGDGTEQFF.

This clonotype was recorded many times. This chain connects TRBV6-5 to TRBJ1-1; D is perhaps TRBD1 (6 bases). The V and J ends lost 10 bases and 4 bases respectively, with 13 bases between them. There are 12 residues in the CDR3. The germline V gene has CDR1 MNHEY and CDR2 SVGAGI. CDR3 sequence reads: CATHPRGTEAFF. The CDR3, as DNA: TGTGCCACACACCCCAGGGGCACTGAAGCTTTCTTT.

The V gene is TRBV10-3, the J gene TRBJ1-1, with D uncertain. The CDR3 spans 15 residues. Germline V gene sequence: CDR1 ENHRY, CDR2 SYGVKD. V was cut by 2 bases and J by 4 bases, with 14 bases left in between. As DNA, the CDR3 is TGTGCCATCAGTGAGGGGTCCTTGGGGAGCACTGAAGCTTTCTTT. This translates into CAISEGSLGSTEAFF.

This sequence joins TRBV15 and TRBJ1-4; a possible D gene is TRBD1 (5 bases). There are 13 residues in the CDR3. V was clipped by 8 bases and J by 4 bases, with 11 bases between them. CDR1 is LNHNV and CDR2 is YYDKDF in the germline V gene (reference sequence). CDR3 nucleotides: TGTGCCACCGCGACAGAACTTAATGAAAAACTGTTTTTT. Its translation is CATATELNEKLFF.

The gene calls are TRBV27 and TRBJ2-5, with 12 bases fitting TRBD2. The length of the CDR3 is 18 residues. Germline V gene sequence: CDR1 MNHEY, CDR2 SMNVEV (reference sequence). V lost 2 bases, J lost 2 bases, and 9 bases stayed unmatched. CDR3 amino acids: CASSLGLAGGPGQETQYF. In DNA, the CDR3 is TGTGCCAGCAGTTTAGGGCTAGCGGGGGGGCCCGGGCAAGAGACCCAGTACTTC.

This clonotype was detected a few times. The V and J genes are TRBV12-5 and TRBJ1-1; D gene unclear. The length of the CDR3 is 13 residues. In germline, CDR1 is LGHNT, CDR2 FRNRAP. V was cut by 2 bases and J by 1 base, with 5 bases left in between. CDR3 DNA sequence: TGTGCTAGTGGTTTGAGCAGGAACACTGAAGCTTTCTTT. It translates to CASGLSRNTEAFF.

CDR3 region: CASSSHREATNEKLFF. CDR3 bases: TGTGCCAGCAGCTCACACAGGGAGGCAACTAATGAAAAACTGTTTTTT. The V gene is TRBV7-9, the J gene TRBJ1-4, with D perhaps TRBD1 (6 bases). The CDR3 extends over 16 amino acids. The V and J ends lost 4 bases and 0 bases respectively, with 12 bases between them. Germline V lookup: CDR1 SEHNR, CDR2 FQNEAQ (reference sequence).

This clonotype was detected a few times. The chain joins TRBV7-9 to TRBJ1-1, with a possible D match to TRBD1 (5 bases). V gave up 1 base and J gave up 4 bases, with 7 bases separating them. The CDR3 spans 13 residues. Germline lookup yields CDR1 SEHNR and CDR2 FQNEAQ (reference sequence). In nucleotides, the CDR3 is TGTGCCAGCAGCTTAGGAGGGACCACTGAAGCTTTCTTT. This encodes CASSLGGTTEAFF.

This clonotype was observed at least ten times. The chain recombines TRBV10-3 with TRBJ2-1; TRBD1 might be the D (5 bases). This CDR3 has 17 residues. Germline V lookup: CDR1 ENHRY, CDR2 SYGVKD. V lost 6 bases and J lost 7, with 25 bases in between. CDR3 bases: TGTGCCATCAGATTAGTTCGCAGGGTCGGCCGGTGGAATGAGCAGTTCTTC. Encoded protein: CAIRLVRRVGRWNEQFF.

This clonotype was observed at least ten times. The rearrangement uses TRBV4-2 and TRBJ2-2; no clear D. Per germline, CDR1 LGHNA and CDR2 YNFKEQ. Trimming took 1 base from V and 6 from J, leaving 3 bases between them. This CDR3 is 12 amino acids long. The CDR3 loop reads CASSQVPGELFF. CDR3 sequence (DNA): TGTGCCAGCAGCCAAGTCCCCGGGGAGCTGTTTTTT.

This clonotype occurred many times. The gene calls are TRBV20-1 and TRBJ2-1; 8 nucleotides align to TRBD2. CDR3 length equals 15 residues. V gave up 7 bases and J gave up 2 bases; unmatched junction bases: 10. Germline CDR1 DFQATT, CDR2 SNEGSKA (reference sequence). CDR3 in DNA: TGCAGTGTGCGCTCTCTGACTAGCGCCTACAATGAGCAGTTCTTC. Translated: CSVRSLTSAYNEQFF.

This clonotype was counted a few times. DNA for the CDR3: TGTGCCAGCACCCTGGGAGCGGCCTCCTACAATGAGCAGTTCTTC. Its protein is CASTLGAASYNEQFF. The genes are TRBV12-3 or TRBV12-4 and TRBJ2-1, with D maybe TRBD2 (5 bases). V dropped 7 bases and J dropped 0 bases, with 13 bases sitting between them. The CDR3 has 15 residues.

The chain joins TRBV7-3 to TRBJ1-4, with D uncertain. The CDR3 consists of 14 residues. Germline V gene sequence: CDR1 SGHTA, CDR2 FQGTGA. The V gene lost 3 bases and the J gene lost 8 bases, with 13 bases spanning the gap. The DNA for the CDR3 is TGTGCCAGCAGCTTCGGCGGACGGATAGAAAAACTGTTTTTT. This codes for CASSFGGRIEKLFF.